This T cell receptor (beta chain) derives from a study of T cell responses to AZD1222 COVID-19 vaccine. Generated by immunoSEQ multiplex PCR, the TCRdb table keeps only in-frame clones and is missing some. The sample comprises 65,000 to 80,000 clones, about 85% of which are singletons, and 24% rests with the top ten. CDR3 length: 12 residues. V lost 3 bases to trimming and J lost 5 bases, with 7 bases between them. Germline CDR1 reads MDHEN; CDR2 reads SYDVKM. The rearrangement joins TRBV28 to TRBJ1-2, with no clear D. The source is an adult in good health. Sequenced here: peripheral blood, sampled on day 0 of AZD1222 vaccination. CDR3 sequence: CASSLTTYGYTF. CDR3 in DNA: TGTGCCAGCAGTTTGACAACGTATGGCTACACCTTC.